Sequencing of this T cell receptor (beta chain) was carried out in a study of cytomegalovirus exposure and HLA in healthy donors. These donors, healthy bone marrow donors, were studied. On this clone: What it recognizes is unknown.

The PCR employed 60 Vbeta primers together with 13 Jbeta primers. Per the study methods: A later analysis tallied 80 million or so unique TCR beta chains, some 12 million of them shared. Clones were sequenced by immunoSEQ multiplex PCR, and TCRdb holds only the in-frame ones, with some missing. V, J and clone size reflect that table, while D and trimming were determined from the DNA. Seen here are roughly 200,000 clones, roughly 85% observed once, and the top ten hold approximately 0.7%. Germline V gene lookup returns CDR1 MGHDK and CDR2 SYGVNS. This CDR3 has 12 residues. Trimming took off 1 base at V and 5 bases at J, with 6 bases between the two ends. Findings and caveats of the study: TCR association rates varied by HLA locus in a later analysis, with DRB1 highest and HLA-C lowest. Reports showed the classifier diagnosing cytomegalovirus status with high specificity and sensitivity.

The J gene is TRBJ2-7, the V gene TRBV25-1, with D tentatively TRBD2 (5 bases). The sequencing input was PBMCs. The TCR was taken from a woman between 35 and 50 years old in good health and CMV-seronegative. The CDR3 here is CASSESRDEQYF. The CDR3 coding sequence is TGTGCCAGCAGTGAATCGCGGGACGAGCAGTACTTC.